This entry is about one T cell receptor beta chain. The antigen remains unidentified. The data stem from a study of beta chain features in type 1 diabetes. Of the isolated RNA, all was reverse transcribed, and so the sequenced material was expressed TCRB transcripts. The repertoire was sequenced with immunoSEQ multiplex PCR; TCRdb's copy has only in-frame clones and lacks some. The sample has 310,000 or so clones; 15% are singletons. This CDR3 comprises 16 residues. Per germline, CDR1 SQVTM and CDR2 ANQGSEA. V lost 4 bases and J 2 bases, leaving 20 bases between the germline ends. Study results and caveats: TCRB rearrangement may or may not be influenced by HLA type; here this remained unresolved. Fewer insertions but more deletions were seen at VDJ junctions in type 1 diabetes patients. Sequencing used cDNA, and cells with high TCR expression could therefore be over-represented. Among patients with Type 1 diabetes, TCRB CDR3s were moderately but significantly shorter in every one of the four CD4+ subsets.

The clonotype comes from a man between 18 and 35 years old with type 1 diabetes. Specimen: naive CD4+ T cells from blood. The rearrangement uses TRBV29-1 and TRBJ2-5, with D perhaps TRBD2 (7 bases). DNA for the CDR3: TGCAGCGTTGCTCTAGGCGGGGAGGGGACACAAGAGACCCAGTACTTC. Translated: CSVALGGEGTQETQYF.